The source of this T cell receptor (beta chain) is a study of neurological immune-mediated disorders. TCRdb reprocessed the 5' RACE reads with MiXCR, giving one entry per CDR3 protein. The sample records tens of thousands of distinct CDR3 sequences, roughly 4.7% being singletons. Concerning this clonotype: One base away lies a much larger clone, so this may be a sequencing read error. A read error is likely, as this CDR3 ends without the conserved phenylalanine or tryptophan.

V was shortened by 0 bases and J by 4 bases, with 10 bases between the two germline ends. CDR3 size: 14 residues. Germline CDR1 reads SGHRS; CDR2 reads YFSETQ. This TCR was sampled from a woman aged 25 to 39 with multiple sclerosis. Sequences were obtained from PBMCs. The chain has TRBV5-1 and TRBJ1-2; no firm D call. In DNA form, the CDR3 reads TGCGCCAGCAGCTTGGAAAGCCCGAGCTATGGCTACACCTGC. Translating gives CASSLESPSYGYTC.